The 27 T cell receptor beta chains in this list originate from one sample, sequenced in a study of cytomegalovirus exposure and HLA in healthy donors. The study ran its PCR with 60 Vbeta and 13 Jbeta primers. Profiling relied on immunoSEQ multiplex PCR, and the TCRdb table lists in-frame clones only, not all of them. The sample consists of approximately 120,000 clones, 77% of them appearing once. The sequenced material came from PBMCs. These TCRs come from a woman aged 40 to 55 in good health and CMV-seropositive.

This clone has a single count. This chain joins TRBV30 and TRBJ2-5, with unresolved D. Matching the DNA end better, TRBJ2-7 makes the J call doubtful. Germline V CDR1 and CDR2: GTSNPN, SVGIG (reference sequence). CDR3 size: 13 residues. The DNA for the CDR3 is TGTGCCTGGGGTCCAGCGATTTCCTACGAGCAGTACTTC. Encoded protein: CAWGPAISYEQYF.

The V and J genes are TRBV7-2 and TRBJ2-2; TRBD2 agrees at 15 bases. The V gene's germline CDR1 is SGHTA and CDR2 FQGNSA. The CDR3 covers 18 residues. J was trimmed by 8 bases and V by 2 bases; bases with no gene match: 9. CDR3 sequence reads: CASSLFQRTSGRGGELFF. Here the CDR3 DNA reads TGTGCCAGCAGCTTATTCCAGAGGACTAGCGGGAGGGGTGGGGAGCTGTTTTTT.

CDR3 sequence: CASSRPGRGRGEQYF. In nucleotides, the CDR3 is TGTGCCAGCAGCCGGCCGGGCAGGGGGCGCGGAGAGCAGTACTTC. This chain connects TRBV11-2 to TRBJ2-7; 8 bases are shared with TRBD1. This CDR3 region has 15 residues. Germline trimming cut 5 bases from V and 7 bases from J; bases unmatched to any gene: 13. CDR1 SGHAT and CDR2 FQNNGV come from the germline V gene.

V and J are TRBV4-1 and TRBJ1-5; 7 bases line up with TRBD1. In germline, CDR1 is MGHRA, CDR2 YSYEKL. V lost 4 bases, J lost 4 bases, and 7 bases stayed unmatched. The length of the CDR3 is 15 residues. The CDR3 sequence is CASSRGTGENQPQHF. DNA for the CDR3: TGCGCCAGCAGCCGAGGCACAGGGGAGAATCAGCCCCAGCATTTT.

The V and J genes are TRBV13 and TRBJ2-7, with 13 bases matching TRBD2. The germline CDR1 and CDR2 sequences are PRHDT and FYEKMQ (reference sequence). The trim removed 4 bases at V and 0 bases at J, leaving 3 bases unmatched. The CDR3 spans 16 residues. In nucleotides, the CDR3 is TGTGCCAGCAGCTCGGGGACTAGCGGGACCTCCTACGAGCAGTACTTC. Protein: CASSSGTSGTSYEQYF.

The chain carries TRBV6-5 and TRBJ2-4; the D gene is possibly TRBD1 (7 bases). Trimming took 5 bases from V and 6 from J, leaving 14 bases between them. CDR1 is MNHEY, CDR2 SVGAGI, per germline. The CDR3 is made up of 14 amino acids. The CDR3 sequence: CASSVYRGGNIQYF. Here the CDR3 DNA reads TGTGCCAGCAGTGTCTACAGGGGAGGAAACATTCAGTACTTC.

The chain joins TRBV28 to TRBJ1-1; D is ambiguous. The CDR3 runs to 12 residues. Germline lookup yields CDR1 MDHEN and CDR2 SYDVKM. V was pared by 3 bases and J by 9 bases, with 11 bases between. The CDR3 region is CASSFASRKAFF. The CDR3 coding sequence is TGTGCCAGCAGTTTCGCGTCCAGGAAAGCTTTCTTT.

CDR3 coding DNA: TGCGCCAGCAGCCGGGGGGGTGCGGCGGAAGAGACCCAGTACTTC. It yields the protein CASSRGGAAEETQYF. The chain has TRBV5-1 and TRBJ2-5; the match to TRBD2 covers 8 bases. V trimming: 4 bases; J trimming: 3 bases; junction bases outside the gene matches: 8. Germline V gene data show CDR1 as SGHRS and CDR2 as YFSETQ. The CDR3 spans 15 residues.

This clone has just one count. This chain joins TRBV28 and TRBJ2-7; 9 bases are a match to TRBD1. The CDR3 spans 16 residues. In germline, CDR1 is MDHEN, CDR2 SYDVKM. V dropped 5 bases and J dropped 3; count of bases not matched to a gene: 11. The CDR3 loop reads CASSPHGTGRSYEQYF. The CDR3 region has the DNA TGTGCCAGCAGTCCTCACGGGACAGGGAGGAGCTACGAGCAGTACTTC.

The chain combines TRBV19 with TRBJ2-2, with 10 bases that match TRBD2. V gave up 3 bases and J gave up 5 bases; unmatched junction bases: 12. Germline V gene data show CDR1 as LNHDA and CDR2 as SQIVND (reference sequence). This CDR3 is built from 18 residues. CDR3 region: CASSILRASGRSTGELFF. CDR3 DNA: TGTGCCAGTAGTATTTTGAGGGCTAGCGGGAGATCTACCGGGGAGCTGTTTTTT.

The V and J genes are TRBV6-1 and TRBJ1-2; perhaps TRBD1 as D (6 bases). CDR3 size: 14 residues. Germline V CDR1 and CDR2: MNHNS, SASEGT. Trimming shortened V by 5 bases and J by 4 bases, and 14 bases separated the two germline ends. This CDR3 is CASSLQGEGYGYTF. For the CDR3, the DNA is TGTGCCAGCAGTTTACAGGGCGAGGGCTATGGCTACACCTTC.

The chain carries TRBV2 and TRBJ2-7; TRBD2 is a possible D gene (6 bases). CDR3 size: 12 residues. Germline CDR1 SNHLY, CDR2 FYNNEI. V shed 8 bases and J shed 3 bases, with 11 bases lying between them. The CDR3 reads CASLEEGYEQYF. DNA for the CDR3: TGTGCCAGCCTGGAGGAGGGCTACGAGCAGTACTTC.

The genes are TRBV28 and TRBJ1-2; 10 positions agree with TRBD1. Germline values: CDR1 MDHEN, CDR2 SYDVKM. CDR3 length: 13 amino acids. Trimming took 4 bases from V and 7 from J; bases not matched to a gene: 3. The CDR3 spells CASSSWDRGGYTF. The CDR3 DNA follows: TGTGCCAGCAGTTCTTGGGACAGGGGTGGCTACACCTTC.

The chain links TRBV9 to TRBJ1-6; D ambiguous. The CDR3 spans 14 residues. Per the germline V gene, CDR1 is SGDLS and CDR2 is YYNGEE. The germline V and J ends were trimmed by 1 base and 6 bases, with 8 bases remaining between them. The CDR3 spells CASSVLAGNSPLHF. CDR3 sequence (DNA): TGTGCCAGCAGCGTACTCGCGGGTAATTCACCCCTCCACTTT.

This clone was observed at least ten times. V gene TRBV14 combines with J gene TRBJ1-1; 7 nucleotides agree with TRBD1. The CDR3 length is 12 residues. CDR1 is SGHDN and CDR2 is FVKESK in the germline V gene. The trim removed 2 bases at V and 12 bases at J, leaving 6 bases unmatched. The CDR3 nucleotides read TGTGCCAGCAGCCAATGGGGACAGAGGACTTTCTTT. It encodes CASSQWGQRTFF.

The V call is TRBV6-5, the J call TRBJ1-2; unclear D gene. Trimming stripped 0 bases from V and 14 bases from J, with 19 bases between. This CDR3 spans 14 amino acids. From germline, CDR1 is MNHEY and CDR2 SVGAGI. CDR3 region: CASSYSRGPPTLTF. CDR3 bases: TGTGCCAGCAGTTACTCGAGAGGGCCCCCAACCTTAACCTTC.

The V call is TRBV15, the J call TRBJ2-1; 10 nucleotides match TRBD1. The ends lost 0 bases at V and 12 bases at J; junction bases unmatched: 5. CDR3 length: 14 amino acids. Germline V gene data show CDR1 as LNHNV and CDR2 as YYDKDF (reference sequence). The CDR3 sequence: CATSREGQGFTQFF. In nucleotides, the CDR3 is TGTGCCACCAGCAGAGAGGGACAGGGGTTCACGCAGTTCTTC.

V usage is TRBV9 and J usage is TRBJ2-1, with TRBD2 matching over 11 bases. CDR3 length: 17 residues. The V gene's germline CDR1 is SGDLS and CDR2 YYNGEE. V dropped 0 bases and J dropped 4; count of bases not matched to a gene: 6. CDR3 DNA sequence: TGTGCCAGCAGCGTAGGGAGTAGCGGGGGGGCATACAATGAGCAGTTCTTC. This encodes CASSVGSSGGAYNEQFF.

The chain has TRBV9 and TRBJ2-6, with 9 bases matching TRBD2. V trimming: 3 bases; J trimming: 3 bases; junction bases outside the gene matches: 13. There are 19 residues in the CDR3. CDR1 and CDR2 from the germline V gene are SGDLS and YYNGEE. This CDR3 is CASSARLAGISFGANVLTF. The CDR3 bases are TGTGCCAGCAGCGCCCGGCTAGCGGGAATCTCCTTTGGGGCCAACGTCCTGACTTTC.

The genes are TRBV28 and TRBJ2-2, with D possibly matching TRBD1 (6 bases). This CDR3 region has 20 residues. V lost 2 bases and J 3 bases, leaving 25 bases between the germline ends. Germline CDR1 reads MDHEN; CDR2 reads SYDVKM. Here the CDR3 reads CASSLDRLTQGSIDTGELFF. The CDR3 DNA reads TGTGCCAGCAGTTTAGACCGCCTTACTCAGGGGAGTATCGACACCGGGGAGCTGTTTTTT. The full variable domain, its missing parts supplied by reference TRBV28 and TRBJ2-2, is DVKVTQSSRYLVKRTGEKVFLECVQDMDHENMFWYRQDPGLGLRLIYFSYDVKMKEKGDIPEGYSVSREKKERFSLILESASTNQTSMYLCASSLDRLTQGSIDTGELFFGEGSRLTVL.

This clone was observed a few times. The V gene is TRBV5-1, the J gene TRBJ1-3; no definite D call. The CDR3 contains 15 residues. Trimming took off 0 bases at V and 4 bases at J, with 11 bases between the two ends. Germline V gives CDR1 SGHRS, CDR2 YFSETQ. The CDR3 region is CASSLDGFAGNTIYF. For the CDR3, the DNA is TGCGCCAGCAGCTTGGACGGGTTTGCGGGAAACACCATATATTTT. Filled out from reference TRBV5-1 and TRBJ1-3, the complete variable domain reads KAGVTQTPRYLIKTRGQQVTLSCSPISGHRSVSWYQQTPGQGLQFLFEYFSETQRNKGNFPGRFSGRQFSNSRSEMNVSTLELGDSALYLCASSLDGFAGNTIYFGEGSWLTVV.

The genes are TRBV19 and TRBJ2-4, with 10 bases matching TRBD2. From germline, CDR1 is LNHDA and CDR2 SQIVND (reference sequence). The junction had 9 bases not matched to a gene; V was cut back by 0 bases and J by 7 bases. This CDR3 is 17 amino acids long. The CDR3 is CASSIDPYPSGSNIQYF. CDR3 DNA: TGTGCCAGTAGTATAGATCCATATCCTAGCGGGAGTAACATTCAGTACTTC.

This rearrangement joins TRBV9 to TRBJ2-1; D is perhaps TRBD1 (5 bases). V was pared by 0 bases and J by 4 bases, with 11 bases between. This CDR3 region has 15 residues. Looked up from germline, CDR1 is SGDLS and CDR2 is YYNGEE. The DNA for the CDR3 is TGTGCCAGCAGCGTAGGTGTGACAGCTTACAATGAGCAGTTCTTC. It yields the protein CASSVGVTAYNEQFF.

This sequence joins TRBV6-5 and TRBJ1-2, with 7 bases identical to TRBD1. The CDR3 contains 15 residues. V gave up 6 bases and J gave up 8 bases; unmatched junction bases: 15. Per germline, CDR1 MNHEY and CDR2 SVGAGI. CDR3 in DNA: TGTGCCAGCAGCCAGGACAGGATCGGTCTGGAGGGCTACACCTTC. Translation gives CASSQDRIGLEGYTF.

This chain connects TRBV28 to TRBJ1-5; D is possibly TRBD1 (5 bases). Trimming removed 2 bases at V and 6 bases at J, with 8 bases between. Per germline, CDR1 MDHEN and CDR2 SYDVKM. This CDR3 has 13 residues. CDR3 loop: CASSLGGVQPQHF. The CDR3 DNA sequence: TGTGCCAGCAGTTTAGGGGGGGTTCAGCCCCAGCATTTT.

The V call is TRBV2, the J call TRBJ1-5, with D uncertain. Trimming removed 6 bases from V and 6 bases from J, with 12 bases in between. CDR3 length: 13 residues. CDR1 is SNHLY, CDR2 FYNNEI, per germline. The CDR3 sequence: CASRQNAGQPQHF. The CDR3 nucleotides read TGTGCCAGCAGGCAAAACGCGGGTCAGCCCCAGCATTTT.

This chain links TRBV9 with TRBJ2-3; 12 nucleotides align to TRBD1. Germline V CDR1 and CDR2: SGDLS, YYNGEE. V lost 3 bases, J lost 4 bases, and 9 bases stayed unmatched. The CDR3 runs 17 residues. DNA for the CDR3: TGTGCCAGCAGCGGAACCGGGACAGGGGGCAAAGCAGATACGCAGTATTTT. Its translation: CASSGTGTGGKADTQYF.